These 19 T cell receptor beta chains share one sample of origin, sequenced in a study of blood T cell repertoires in COVID-19 (dated by TCRdb to between 2020 and 2021). Libraries came from the immunoSEQ multiplex PCR assay. TCRdb obtained this table from immuneACCESS and retained in-frame rearrangements with V and J assigned. These tables miss some clones; where compared with another copy, unresolved V genes account for less than half of the shortfall, and the remainder is unexplained. This sample holds 200,000 to 250,000 clones; 92% were observed only once. Of the sample, 0.65% to 0.85% falls within the top ten clones. Sequences were obtained from peripheral blood. Source of these receptors: a man in his 60s with COVID-19, enrolled during active disease.

The chain links TRBV19 to TRBJ1-4; 9 bases are a match to TRBD1. The CDR3 runs 18 residues. The ends lost 7 bases at V and 5 bases at J; junction bases unmatched: 17. The germline V gene encodes CDR1 LNHDA and CDR2 SQIVND (reference sequence). This chain's CDR3 is CASTKSPGQGGMNEKLFF. The CDR3 DNA sequence: TGTGCCAGTACTAAATCTCCGGGACAGGGCGGCATGAATGAAAAACTGTTTTTT.

J is TRBJ1-1 and V is TRBV10-3; D not resolved. V lost 7 bases, J lost 1 base, and 7 bases lay in between. Germline V CDR1 and CDR2: ENHRY, SYGVKD. The CDR3 runs 12 residues. DNA for the CDR3: TGTGCCATCAATCCGGGGAACACTGAAGCTTTCTTT. It codes for CAINPGNTEAFF.

The chain recombines TRBV7-2 with TRBJ1-2; the D is unclear. This CDR3 spans 14 amino acids. CDR1 is SGHTA and CDR2 is FQGNSA in the germline V gene. V was shortened by 1 base and J by 3 bases, with 9 bases between the two germline ends. The CDR3 region has the DNA TGTGCCAGCAGCTTAGTTCCAGTGGACTATGGCTACACCTTC. This gives the protein CASSLVPVDYGYTF.

The chain joins TRBV14 to TRBJ2-4; the match to TRBD1 covers 9 bases. V was clipped by 11 bases and J by 4 bases; unmatched bases: 12. This CDR3 contains 15 residues. Germline loops: CDR1 SGHDN, CDR2 FVKESK. The CDR3 sequence is CASLGRDREKNIQYF. The CDR3, as DNA: TGTGCCTCCCTGGGGAGGGACAGGGAAAAAAACATTCAGTACTTC.

The V gene is TRBV3-1 (or the pseudogene TRBV3-2), the J gene TRBJ2-7, with 10 positions matching TRBD2. Trimming at V came to 4 bases and at J to 2 bases, leaving 5 bases not matched to a gene. The CDR3 loop spans 15 amino acids. Germline CDR1 is LGHDT and CDR2 is YNNKEL (reference sequence). The CDR3 sequence: CASSRLGTSAYEQYF. In DNA form, the CDR3 reads TGTGCCAGCAGCCGGCTCGGGACTAGCGCCTACGAGCAGTACTTC.

The chain joins TRBV19 to TRBJ1-3, with 7 bases identical to TRBD1. Germline CDR1 is LNHDA and CDR2 is SQIVND (reference sequence). The CDR3 loop spans 17 amino acids. V was clipped by 4 bases and J by 0 bases; unmatched bases: 9. The DNA of the CDR3 is TGTGCCAGTAGTAGTACCGGGACAGAGTTCTCTGGAAACACCATATATTTT. Translating gives CASSSTGTEFSGNTIYF.

The chain uses TRBV3-1 (or the pseudogene TRBV3-2) and TRBJ2-7; 9 positions match TRBD1. Germline assignment: CDR1 LGHDT and CDR2 YNNKEL (reference sequence). This CDR3 has 14 residues. V gave up 3 bases and J gave up 3 bases; unmatched junction bases: 3. The CDR3 nucleotides are TGTGCCAGCAGCCAGACAGGGGGGAACTACGAGCAGTACTTC. It codes for CASSQTGGNYEQYF.

This chain joins TRBV3-1 (or the pseudogene TRBV3-2) and TRBJ2-5, with 9 bases matching TRBD1. CDR1 is LGHDT, CDR2 YNNKEL, per germline (reference sequence). J lost 7 bases, V lost 4 bases, and 10 bases had no gene match. The CDR3 is made up of 15 amino acids. The CDR3 is CASSRSGTGRSTQYF. The CDR3 DNA sequence: TGTGCCAGCAGCCGATCCGGGACAGGGCGGTCGACCCAGTACTTC.

This sequence joins TRBV14 and TRBJ2-1; the match to TRBD2 covers 7 bases. CDR1 is SGHDN, CDR2 FVKESK, per germline. Trimming cost V 1 base and J 6 bases; bases outside gene matches: 15. The CDR3 has 18 residues. In DNA, the CDR3 is TGTGCCAGCAGCCAAGGAGATGTAGCGTGGGGGGGACTCAATGAGCAGTTCTTC. Protein product: CASSQGDVAWGGLNEQFF. Full variable domain (rest looked up from reference TRBV14 and TRBJ2-1): EAGVTQFPSHSVIEKGQTVTLRCDPISGHDNLYWYRRVMGKEIKFLLHFVKESKQDESGMPNNRFLAERTGGTYSTLKVQPAELEDSGVYFCASSQGDVAWGGLNEQFFGPGTRLTVL.

The chain recombines TRBV24-1 with TRBJ2-2; TRBD2 aligns across 14 bases. This CDR3 contains 19 residues. The germline CDR1 and CDR2 sequences are KGHDR and SFDVKD. After removal of 4 bases from V and 0 bases from J, the junction contained 6 bases not matched to a gene. The CDR3 loop is CATSDHGLAGGANTGELFF. CDR3 sequence (DNA): TGTGCCACCAGTGACCATGGACTAGCGGGAGGTGCGAACACCGGGGAGCTGTTTTTT.

This chain connects TRBV3-1 (or the pseudogene TRBV3-2) to TRBJ2-7, with a weak D call TRBD2 (5 bases). The V end lost 2 bases, the J end lost 3 bases, and 11 bases lay between the germline ends. Germline-derived CDR1 and CDR2 are LGHDT and YNNKEL (reference sequence). CDR3 length: 14 residues. The CDR3 DNA sequence: TGTGCCAGCAGCCAAAATTTGGCGGGCTACGAGCAGTACTTC. The encoded protein is CASSQNLAGYEQYF.

The gene calls are TRBV4-3 and TRBJ2-7; 7 bases are a match to TRBD1. The CDR3 is 13 amino acids. Per the germline V gene, CDR1 is LGHNA and CDR2 is YSLEER. V shed 4 bases and J 3 bases; nucleotides not matched to a gene: 3. CDR3 amino acids: CASSLWTGYEQYF. The CDR3 coding sequence is TGCGCCAGCAGCCTTTGGACAGGCTACGAGCAGTACTTC.

V usage is TRBV10-3 and J usage is TRBJ1-2; 8 bases map to TRBD1. Per germline, CDR1 ENHRY and CDR2 SYGVKD. J gave up 6 bases and V 4 bases, and 10 bases lay outside the gene matches. This CDR3 comprises 15 residues. CDR3 DNA: TGTGCCATCAGTGGGGGCAGGGGGCATGATAATGGCTACACCTTC. It specifies CAISGGRGHDNGYTF.

The chain joins TRBV25-1 to TRBJ2-1; 8 bases align to TRBD2. After removal of 2 bases from V and 0 bases from J, the junction contained 0 bases not matched to a gene. The CDR3 is 15 residues long. Germline V gives CDR1 MGHDK, CDR2 SYGVNS. The DNA for the CDR3 is TGTGCCAGCAGTGAAGCGGGAGGCTCCTACAATGAGCAGTTCTTC. Its translation: CASSEAGGSYNEQFF.

The genes are TRBV6-2 or TRBV6-3 and TRBJ1-1; no reliable D call. Trimming shortened V by 2 bases and J by 6 bases, and 16 bases separated the two germline ends. The CDR3 is 15 residues long. CDR1 MNHEY and CDR2 SVGEGT come from the germline V gene. CDR3 region: CASSYEGWVSAEAFF. The CDR3 DNA sequence: TGTGCCAGCAGTTACGAGGGCTGGGTCAGCGCTGAAGCTTTCTTT.

This chain joins TRBV2 and TRBJ2-1; 8 nucleotides align to TRBD2. CDR3 length equals 14 residues. V lost 2 bases, J lost 7 bases, and 4 bases stayed unmatched. Germline CDR1 and CDR2: SNHLY and FYNNEI. The CDR3 DNA follows: TGTGCCAGCAGTGAACGGGAGGGCCGGAATGAGCAGTTCTTC. Its protein product is CASSEREGRNEQFF.

The CDR3 DNA reads TGTGCCAGCAGCTTCGCGTCGAGCGGGGGGGATACGCAGTATTTT. This sequence encodes CASSFASSGGDTQYF. The J gene is TRBJ2-3, the V gene TRBV7-3; TRBD2 agrees at 9 bases. Losses at the gene ends were 3 bases for V and 6 bases for J; bases not matched to a gene: 7. In germline, CDR1 is SGHTA, CDR2 FQGTGA. The CDR3 is 15 amino acids. Full variable domain (remainder filled in from reference TRBV7-3 and TRBJ2-3): GAGVSQTPSNKVTEKGKYVELRCDPISGHTALYWYRQSLGQGPEFLIYFQGTGAADDSGLPNDRFFAVRPEGSVSTLKIQRTERGDSAVYLCASSFASSGGDTQYFGPGTRLTVL.

V and J are TRBV6-2 or TRBV6-3 and TRBJ2-1; 9 nucleotides line up with TRBD2. The CDR3 sequence is 17 residues long. Germline lookup yields CDR1 MNHEY and CDR2 SVGEGT. J was trimmed by 3 bases and V by 4 bases; bases with no gene match: 10. The CDR3 is CASSSGTGLAYYNEQFF. The CDR3 coding sequence is TGTGCCAGCAGTTCCGGGACTGGACTAGCGTACTACAATGAGCAGTTCTTC.

The chain couples TRBV9 to TRBJ2-5, with D possibly being TRBD2 (5 bases). Germline CDR1 reads SGDLS; CDR2 reads YYNGEE. Trimming took 3 bases from V and 5 from J, leaving 11 bases between them. CDR3 length equals 13 residues. Written as DNA, the CDR3 is TGTGCCAGCAGCGCCGACCGAGGGGAGACCCAGTACTTC. Its translation: CASSADRGETQYF.